This TCR beta chain is drawn from a study of cytotoxic CD8 clonotypes in ibrutinib-treated CLL. About the research overall: Among responders, about 24 were partial and 2 complete; after median approximately six years, 14 stayed remitted and some twelve progressed.

Details on this clone: Its antigen remains unidentified.

Germline lookup yields CDR1 MNHEY and CDR2 SVGAGI. The CDR3 contains 13 residues. V was clipped by 2 bases and J by 1 base, with 5 bases between them. Study findings and constraints: Sample timing was unmatched between remission and later-progressing patients; lymph nodes unstudied. On treatment, the uncommon public clonotypes contracted or remained stable.

Data came from immunoSEQ multiplex PCR; TCRdb stores just in-frame clones and leaves some out. Of 330,000 or so clones listed, around 66% are singletons. Sequencing used PBMCs, obtained after 36 months of ibrutinib treatment. The receptor was isolated from a human donor with chronic lymphocytic leukemia. The V and J genes are TRBV6-5 and TRBJ1-1; D gene ambiguous. CDR3 DNA: TGTGCCAGCAGTTACCAGGCGAACACTGAAGCTTTCTTT. The encoded protein is CASSYQANTEAFF.